This T cell receptor (beta chain) was sequenced for a study of blood T cell repertoires in COVID-19. The data were produced by immunoSEQ multiplex PCR, yet TCRdb's version contains in-frame clones alone and is incomplete. The sample shows about 160,000 clones, roughly 79% of them seen only once. V shed 3 bases and J shed 0 bases, with 11 bases lying between them. Per germline, CDR1 DFQATT and CDR2 SNEGSKA (reference sequence). This CDR3 comprises 14 residues. The gene calls are TRBV20-1 and TRBJ1-2, with a possible D match to TRBD1 (6 bases). This TCR came from a woman of 80 years or more with acute or convalescent COVID-19. The sample taken for sequencing was peripheral blood. As DNA, the CDR3 is TGCAGTGCTAGTTGGGGGACATCTAACTATGGCTACACCTTC. It is translated as CSASWGTSNYGYTF.